The rows below give T cell receptor beta chains drawn from one sample of a study of early T cells in non-severe SARS-CoV-2 infection. TCRdb analysed the 5' RACE reads with MiXCR anew, one entry per CDR3 protein. The sample has roughly 49,000 distinct CDR3 sequences; 3.5% to 4.5% are singletons. Material: whole blood. The source is an adult who was a healthcare worker with PCR-confirmed SARS-CoV-2 infection or an uninfected control (not recorded which). Each CDR3 is given with its conserved first and last residue. D genes are given only for firm matches. A row's size may be missing; if present it is once, few, many or a size class.

DNA	CDR3	J	size	D	V
TGTGCCACCAGTGAGGGGACAGGGAGCTACAATGAGCAGTTCTTC	CATSEGTGSYNEQFF	TRBJ2-1	many	TRBD1	TRBV24-1
TGTGCCAGCTCACCCGCCGGACTAGCGGCGCGAGGCGAGCAGTACTTC	CASSPAGLAARGEQYF	TRBJ2-7	NA	TRBD2	TRBV18
TGTGCCAGCAGCGTAGCTCCTAGCGGATTAGCCAAAAACATTCAGTACTTC	CASSVAPSGLAKNIQYF	TRBJ2-4	many	TRBD2	TRBV9
TGTGCCAGCAGCTTTAGACAGCCCACAGATACGCAGTATTTT	CASSFRQPTDTQYF	TRBJ2-3	NA	NA	TRBV5-5
TGTGCCAGCAGTTTGAAGGCCGCATATGGCTACACCTTC	CASSLKAAYGYTF	TRBJ1-2	many	NA	TRBV12-3/TRBV12-4
TGTGCCAGCAGCTTAGCCTCTAGCGGGGGGAGAGATACGCAGTATTTT	CASSLASSGGRDTQYF	TRBJ2-3	many	TRBD2	TRBV7-2
TGTGCCACCAGTGGGACGCCCATCGTTCCCGGGGAGCTGTTTTTT	CATSGTPIVPGELFF	TRBJ2-2	many	NA	TRBV24-1
TGTGCCAGCAGTCTAGTAGGGACAGGGTTTGGTGAGCAGTTCTTC	CASSLVGTGFGEQFF	TRBJ2-1	many	TRBD1	TRBV27
TGCAGTGCTAGGGGGACAGGGATTAGGGCAGCCTATGGCTACACCTTC	CSARGTGIRAAYGYTF	TRBJ1-2	many	TRBD1	TRBV20-1
TGCGCCAGCAGCGGCCAGGGATCCACAGATACGCAGTATTTT	CASSGQGSTDTQYF	TRBJ2-3	few	NA	TRBV5-1
TGTGCCAGCAGCCCCCCCGAGGAGCCGGGGACTGAAGCTTTCTTT	CASSPPEEPGTEAFF	TRBJ1-1	NA	NA	TRBV21-1
TGCAGTGCTAAGAAGCAGGGGCGGGGGTACGAGCAGTACTTC	CSAKKQGRGYEQYF	TRBJ2-7	many	NA	TRBV20-1
TGTGCCAGCAGCTTAGTGCGGGACACTGAAGCTTTCTTT	CASSLVRDTEAFF	TRBJ1-1	NA	NA	TRBV7-2
TGCAGCGTTGCCCTCAGGGAGACAGATGGCTACACCTTC	CSVALRETDGYTF	TRBJ1-2	many	NA	TRBV29-1
TGTGCCAGCAGCTTGGCGGTCACCCCTAGCACAGATACGCAGTATTTT	CASSLAVTPSTDTQYF	TRBJ2-3	many	NA	TRBV5-5
TGTGCCAGTTTTCCCGGGACGGTCGCCTCCTTGCAATATCAGCCCCAGCATTTT	CASFPGTVASLQYQPQHF	TRBJ1-5	many	NA	TRBV19
TGCAGTGCTAGTCGCCAGGTGAACTATGGCTACACCTTC	CSASRQVNYGYTF	TRBJ1-2	few	NA	TRBV20-1
TGCAGTGCCCGAACGACAGCGATGAACACTGAAGCTTTCTTT	CSARTTAMNTEAFF	TRBJ1-1	many	NA	TRBV20-1
TGTGCCAGCAGCGAGTCCTCGGGTGAGACCCAGTACTTC	CASSESSGETQYF	TRBJ2-5	many	NA	TRBV7-9
TGTGCCAGCAGTGGCAAACAGGGGGCTCATGAGCAGTTCTTC	CASSGKQGAHEQFF	TRBJ2-1	many	TRBD1	TRBV6-1
TGTGCCAGCAGATCTGGGGGACTAGAGGAGACCCAGTACTTC	CASRSGGLEETQYF	TRBJ2-5	few	TRBD2	TRBV5-4
TGTGCCAGCAGTGTAGACAGGACCGACACCGGGGAGCTGTTTTTT	CASSVDRTDTGELFF	TRBJ2-2	many	NA	TRBV2
TGTGCCAGCAGCCCATTTAAGACGAACACTGAAGCTTTCTTT	CASSPFKTNTEAFF	TRBJ1-1	few	NA	TRBV6-6
TGCAGCGTTCTCGGACTGACAGGGGGCAAGATTACTGAAGCTTTCTTT	CSVLGLTGGKITEAFF	TRBJ1-1	many	TRBD1	TRBV29-1
TGTGCCAGCAGTTTCTATCCGGGACTAGCGGGAGCATCCTACAATGAGCAGTTCTTC	CASSFYPGLAGASYNEQFF	TRBJ2-1	many	TRBD2	TRBV12-3/TRBV12-4
TGCGCCAGCAGCCTAACGACCAGCTACGAGCAGTACTTC	CASSLTTSYEQYF	TRBJ2-7	many	NA	TRBV5-1
TGTGCCAGCAGCCTGGACCAGGGACCCCCACCGGGGACACCCCTCCACTTT	CASSLDQGPPPGTPLHF	TRBJ1-6	NA	NA	TRBV5-5
TGCAGCGTTCAAGGACAGGAGGAGACCCAGTACTTC	CSVQGQEETQYF	TRBJ2-5	NA	TRBD1	TRBV29-1
TGCGCCAGCAGCTTAATGGACTCCTACAATGAGCAGTTCTTC	CASSLMDSYNEQFF	TRBJ2-1	few	NA	TRBV5-1
TGTGCCAGCAGTCCCGGACAGAATTTAAATTCACCCCTCCACTTT	CASSPGQNLNSPLHF	TRBJ1-6	NA	NA	TRBV27
TGTGCCAGCTCACCTAGCGGGGACCTCTCCTACGAGCAGTACTTC	CASSPSGDLSYEQYF	TRBJ2-7	many	TRBD2	TRBV25-1
TGCGCGGGAGGCGAGCAGTACTTC	CAGGEQYF	TRBJ2-7	few	TRBD2	TRBV6-2/TRBV6-3
TGCAGTGCTAGTGGAATCTCCTACGAGCAGTACTTC	CSASGISYEQYF	TRBJ2-7	few	NA	TRBV20-1
TGCAGTGCTTGGGACTCTCCGGGGTACGAGCAGTACTTC	CSAWDSPGYEQYF	TRBJ2-7	many	NA	TRBV20-1
TGTGCCAGTCGGGCTAGCGGGAGTTACAATGAGCAGTTCTTC	CASRASGSYNEQFF	TRBJ2-1	many	TRBD2	TRBV7-8
TGTGCCAGCAGTGCCGGGACAGGACTAAACTATGGCTACACCTTC	CASSAGTGLNYGYTF	TRBJ1-2	many	TRBD1	TRBV2
TGCAGTGTCAAAGACGGGAATCAGCCCCAGCATTTT	CSVKDGNQPQHF	TRBJ1-5	many	NA	TRBV20-1
TGTGCCAGCAGTCCTGGACAGGGGGCTGGCTACACCTTC	CASSPGQGAGYTF	TRBJ1-2	many	TRBD1	TRBV27
TGCGCCAGCAGTGAGGCCGGACAGGGTCACTCTGGAAACACCATATATTTT	CASSEAGQGHSGNTIYF	TRBJ1-3	few	TRBD1	TRBV10-2
TGCGCCAGCAGCTTGGATGGGGGTTACTCTGGGGCCAACGTCCTGACTTTC	CASSLDGGYSGANVLTF	TRBJ2-6	few	NA	TRBV5-1
TGTGCCAGCAGTTACGGTAGCAATCAGCCCCAGCATTTT	CASSYGSNQPQHF	TRBJ1-5	many	NA	TRBV6-5